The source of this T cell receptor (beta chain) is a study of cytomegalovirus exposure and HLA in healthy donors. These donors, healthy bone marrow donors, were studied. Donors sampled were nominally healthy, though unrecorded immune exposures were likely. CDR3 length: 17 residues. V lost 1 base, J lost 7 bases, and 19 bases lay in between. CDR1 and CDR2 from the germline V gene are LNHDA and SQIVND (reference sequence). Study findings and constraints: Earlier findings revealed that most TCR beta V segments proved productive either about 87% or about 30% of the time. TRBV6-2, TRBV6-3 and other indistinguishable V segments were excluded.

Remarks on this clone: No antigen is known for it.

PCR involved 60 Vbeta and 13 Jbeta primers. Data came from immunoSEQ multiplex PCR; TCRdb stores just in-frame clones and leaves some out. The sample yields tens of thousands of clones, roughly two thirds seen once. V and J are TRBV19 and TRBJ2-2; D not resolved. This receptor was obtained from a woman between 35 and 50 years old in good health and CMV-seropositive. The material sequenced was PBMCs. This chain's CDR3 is CASSIVTGALTIGELFF. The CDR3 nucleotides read TGTGCCAGTAGTATAGTCACTGGAGCATTAACTATCGGGGAGCTGTTTTTT. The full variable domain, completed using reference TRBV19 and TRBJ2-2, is DGGITQSPKYLFRKEGQNVTLSCEQNLNHDAMYWYRQDPGQGLRLIYYSQIVNDFQKGDIAEGYSVSREKKESFPLTVTSAQKNPTAFYLCASSIVTGALTIGELFFGEGSRLTVL.